The clone carrying this TCR beta chain has only a few counts. These data originate in a study of T cells in Graves' hyperthyroidism and ophthalmopathy. Background on the study: Before any treatment, at initial diagnosis, peripheral blood was collected.

The CDR3 regions of TCR beta were amplified from RNA transcripts. Researchers ran a first-round RT-PCR on the TCR CDR3 using the HTBI primer set. TCRdb reprocessed the multiplex PCR reads with MiXCR, giving one entry per CDR3 protein. Here the sample spans about 570,000 distinct CDR3 sequences, around 15% being singletons. Trimming at V came to 7 bases and at J to 4 bases, leaving 4 bases not matched to a gene. Germline CDR1 is SQVTM and CDR2 is ANQGSEA. CDR3 length: 12 residues. Sequencing was performed on blood. The chain has TRBV29-1 and TRBJ2-1, with 7 bases lining up with TRBD2. The sequence was obtained from a woman in her thirties or forties with Graves' hyperthyroidism. The CDR3: CSAGSGYNEQFF. In DNA, the CDR3 is TGCAGCGCGGGTAGCGGGTACAATGAGCAGTTCTTC.